This T cell receptor (beta chain) originates from a study of Ad26.COV2.S vaccination and SARS-CoV-2 variants. The overall study: The COV1001 Ad26.COV2.S trial arm included the donor. Ad26.COV2.S was injected intramuscularly once or twice, 56 days apart.

The treatment is: roughly 20 received Ad26.COV2.S at low or high dose, single or two shots; several received placebo; per-sample allocation not given. All samples were drawn on day 63, counting from the first vaccine or placebo injection. An adult aged 18-55 years in Boston served as the donor. Assay used: immunoSEQ multiplex PCR; TCRdb lists only in-frame clones, some missing. The sample lists roughly 350,000 clones, 75% to 90% occurring once. Germline V gives CDR1 MNHEY, CDR2 SMNVEV (reference sequence). Trimming left V 6 bases short and J 9 bases short, with 18 bases between. The CDR3 is 14 amino acids.

The origin of this receptor is a person between 18 and 59 years old who received the Ad26.COV2.S COVID-19 vaccine or a placebo. V gene TRBV27 combines with J gene TRBJ2-1; either TRBD1 or TRBD2 may supply D (5 bases each). The specimen was peripheral blood, collected in a trial of Ad26.COV2.S vaccine versus placebo. CDR3: CASRTNPYGTEQFF. The CDR3 DNA is TGTGCCAGCAGGACCAATCCCTACGGGACTGAGCAGTTCTTC.